This T cell receptor beta chain is drawn from a study of blood T cell repertoires in COVID-19. Background on the study: The United States, Italy and Spain were the sources of the acute and convalescent COVID-19 samples. PBMCs, B-cell-depleted T cells, or T cells were the source of the cDNA or gDNA that made up the material.

This CDR3 comprises 16 residues. Germline values: CDR1 MNHEY, CDR2 SVGEGT. The V gene lost 2 bases and the J gene lost 8 bases, with 21 bases spanning the gap. Under the authors' procedure: Reference gene primers were amplified, and this amplification served to estimate nucleated cell counts. Using immunoSEQ multiplex PCR, the repertoire was profiled, and TCRdb retains in-frame clones only, with some absent. V and J calls and clone size follow that table, whereas D and trimming were derived from the DNA. The sample comprises around 140,000 clones, 65% to 90% of which are singletons, and approximately 10% rests with the top ten.

This TCR derives from a man aged 55 to 70 with active or convalescent COVID-19. The rearrangement uses TRBV6-2 or TRBV6-3 and TRBJ1-2; the D gene is possibly TRBD1 (5 bases). The sequenced sample was peripheral blood. Here the CDR3 reads CASSYLVGGTGYGYTF. The CDR3 region has the DNA TGTGCCAGCAGTTACCTGGTTGGGGGGACCGGATACGGCTACACCTTC.